Sequencing of this T cell receptor (beta chain) was carried out in a study of molecular identifiers for immune sequencing clone quantification. Whole-study results and caveats: In naive cells, under 1% of molecules belonged to clones above 20 RNA copies, against over 98% in effector cells. Among approximately 1 million naive cells, as was reported, spiked Jurkat TCR RNA from one cell was detectable.

CDR1 and CDR2 from the germline V gene are SEHNR and FQNEAQ (reference sequence). The CDR3 has 16 amino acids. With 2 bases removed from V and 2 bases from J, the gap between germline ends came to 14 bases. The authors gated naive CD8 T cells as CD8+CD4-CCR7+CD45RA+ for sorting. This clonotype was found many times. Its antigen remains unknown. Methods described previously, with TCR primers listed, were used for bulk TCR libraries. Via MiXCR, TCRdb re-called the PCR reads, giving one row per CDR3 protein. Among under 800,000 distinct CDR3 sequences listed, about 25% were seen once. The chain is built from TRBV7-9 and TRBJ2-3; unclear D gene. This receptor was obtained from a human donor in good health. Some libraries in this study had Jurkat cell RNA spiked in. What was sequenced was naive CD8+ T cells from blood, with Jurkat cell RNA spiked in. The subset was: FACS-sorted CD8+CD4-CCR7+CD45RA+ naive T cells. CDR3 region: CASSLYVGGDTDTQYF. For the CDR3, the DNA is TGTGCCAGCAGCTTATATGTCGGCGGAGACACAGATACGCAGTATTTT.